Following are 28 T cell receptor beta chains from one sample sequenced in a study of response to subunit inactivated influenza vaccine. Via MiXCR, TCRdb re-called the RT-PCR reads, giving one row per CDR3 protein. The sample contains just under 250,000 distinct CDR3 sequences, more than 9% of which appear only once. Here the sequenced sample was non-naive T cells sorted from PBMCs, taken around two weeks before vaccination. Source of these receptors: a man aged 45-60 years who received an inactivated influenza vaccine.

V is TRBV6-5 and J is TRBJ1-1, with 9 bases aligning to TRBD1. V trimming: 0 bases; J trimming: 13 bases; junction bases outside the gene matches: 21. This CDR3 is 18 amino acids long. Germline V gene sequence: CDR1 MNHEY, CDR2 SVGAGI. CDR3 loop: CASSYSNRRRQGVLLDFF. CDR3 sequence (DNA): TGTGCCAGCAGTTACTCAAATAGGCGTCGACAGGGGGTTTTGTTGGATTTCTTT.

The CDR3 protein is CAWSRGWGDSNTGELFF. The CDR3 bases are TGTGCCTGGAGCAGAGGATGGGGAGACTCGAACACCGGGGAGCTGTTTTTT. J is TRBJ2-2 and V is TRBV30; weak D call: TRBD2 (5 bases). This CDR3 has 17 amino acids. Germline V gene lookup returns CDR1 GTSNPN and CDR2 SVGIG (reference sequence). V lost 3 bases, J lost 0 bases, and 17 bases lay in between.

This clonotype was counted many times. This chain connects TRBV3-1 to TRBJ2-1; D is unresolved. The CDR3 covers 16 residues. Germline loops: CDR1 LGHDT, CDR2 YNNKEL (reference sequence). With 0 bases removed from V and 9 bases from J, the gap between germline ends came to 18 bases. DNA for the CDR3: TGTGCCAGCAGCCAAGAAGTTCGGGTCACTGGTGGTGAGCAGTTCTTC. Translated, it gives CASSQEVRVTGGEQFF.

This clonotype was counted between two and nine times. The rearrangement uses TRBV2 and TRBJ2-3; TRBD2 aligns across 9 bases. CDR1 is SNHLY, CDR2 FYNNEI, per germline. The V and J ends lost 4 bases and 4 bases, in that order; junction bases with no gene match: 6. The CDR3 has 15 residues. The chain's CDR3 is CASSGFSGGADTQYF. The CDR3 coding sequence is TGTGCCAGCAGTGGCTTTAGCGGGGGTGCAGATACGCAGTATTTT.

The chain employs TRBV6-1 and TRBJ2-1, with 7 bases lining up with TRBD1. The CDR3 is made up of 12 amino acids. Trimming took 4 bases from V and 11 from J; bases not matched to a gene: 5. Germline CDR1 reads MNHNS; CDR2 reads SASEGT. The CDR3 DNA sequence: TGTGCCAGCAGTGCCTTGACAGGGCAGCAGTTCTTC. Protein product: CASSALTGQQFF.

This clonotype appeared a few times. The J gene is TRBJ2-7, the V gene TRBV7-9, with D maybe TRBD2 (5 bases). In germline, CDR1 is SEHNR, CDR2 FQNEAQ (reference sequence). V was shortened by 1 base and J by 3 bases, with 16 bases between the two germline ends. The CDR3 is 16 residues long. The CDR3 bases are TGTGCCAGCAGCTTAGGAGGGTCTACCTCATACTACGAGCAGTACTTC. Translated: CASSLGGSTSYYEQYF. The whole variable domain, remainder taken from reference TRBV7-9 and TRBJ2-7, is DTGVSQNPRHKITKRGQNVTFRCDPISEHNRLYWYRQTLGQGPEFLTYFQNEAQLEKSRLLSDRFSAERPKGSFSTLEIQRTEQGDSAMYLCASSLGGSTSYYEQYFGPGTRLTVT.

V gene TRBV23-1 combines with J gene TRBJ2-3; 7 nucleotides agree with TRBD1. TRBV23-1 is annotated as an ORF whose role is uncertain. This CDR3 has 17 amino acids. V gave up 5 bases and J gave up 3 bases; unmatched junction bases: 14. The CDR3 nucleotides read TGCGCCAGCAGTAGGGGGCTTTGGGGCGCCCAGACAGATACGCAGTATTTT. It encodes CASSRGLWGAQTDTQYF.

This clonotype was seen a few times. The V gene is TRBV28, the J gene TRBJ2-2, with D possibly matching TRBD2 (6 bases). Germline V gives CDR1 MDHEN, CDR2 SYDVKM. V lost 8 bases, J lost 4 bases, and 17 bases lay in between. CDR3 length: 15 residues. The CDR3 DNA sequence: TGTGCCAGCTCCCGGGCGGGATCGGGCACCGGGGAGCTGTTTTTT. Translating gives CASSRAGSGTGELFF.

This clonotype was detected a few times. The chain uses TRBV28 and TRBJ2-7; tentatively, D is TRBD1 (8 bases). Germline CDR1 reads MDHEN; CDR2 reads SYDVKM. The CDR3 spans 14 residues. V lost 7 bases and J lost 6, with 19 bases in between. CDR3 sequence reads: CASTQGEGRGEQYF. Here the CDR3 DNA reads TGTGCCAGCACACAGGGGGAGGGGCGGGGCGAGCAGTACTTC.

This sequence joins TRBV28 and TRBJ1-2; a possible D gene is TRBD1 (6 bases). The CDR3 contains 14 residues. V was clipped by 5 bases and J by 7 bases, with 17 bases between them. Germline V lookup: CDR1 MDHEN, CDR2 SYDVKM. CDR3 nucleotides: TGTGCCAGCAGTGTATCATGGGGGGCAGGTGGCTACACCTTC. Its translation is CASSVSWGAGGYTF.

The V call is TRBV7-8, the J call TRBJ2-2, with TRBD2 matching 9 bases. Looked up from germline, CDR1 is SGHVS and CDR2 is FQNEAQ. This CDR3 comprises 16 residues. The ends lost 5 bases at V and 5 bases at J; junction bases unmatched: 9. The chain's CDR3 is CASSPPRLAGTGELFF. As DNA, the CDR3 is TGTGCCAGCAGCCCACCGCGGCTAGCGGGGACCGGGGAGCTGTTTTTT.

This rearrangement joins TRBV11-2 to TRBJ2-3, with unresolved D. V gave up 6 bases and J gave up 3 bases, with 4 bases separating them. This CDR3 contains 11 residues. Germline assignment: CDR1 SGHAT and CDR2 FQNNGV. The CDR3 sequence is CASRTTDTQYF. CDR3 coding DNA: TGTGCCAGCAGAACGACAGATACGCAGTATTTT. The variable domain in full, with the rest retrieved from reference TRBV11-2 and TRBJ2-3, is EAGVAQSPRYKIIEKRQSVAFWCNPISGHATLYWYQQILGQGPKLLIQFQNNGVVDDSQLPKDRFSAERLKGVDSTLKIQPAKLEDSAVYLCASRTTDTQYFGPGTRLTVL.

The chain has TRBV7-3 and TRBJ2-3; 7 nucleotides line up with TRBD2. Germline V gene lookup returns CDR1 SGHTA and CDR2 FQGTGA. With V trimmed by 0 bases and J by 5 bases, 2 bases remained unmatched. The CDR3 extends over 14 amino acids. CDR3 loop: CASSLTGTKDTQYF. In nucleotides, the CDR3 is TGTGCCAGCAGCTTAACAGGGACTAAAGATACGCAGTATTTT.

This clonotype was recorded a few times. The V gene is TRBV28, the J gene TRBJ2-5; a possible D gene is TRBD2 (5 bases). The V and J ends lost 6 bases and 3 bases respectively, with 14 bases between them. Germline V CDR1 and CDR2: MDHEN, SYDVKM. This CDR3 comprises 14 residues. In DNA form, the CDR3 reads TGTGCCAGCAGCTCCGCGGACTTGAAAGAGACCCAGTACTTC. It specifies CASSSADLKETQYF.

This chain links TRBV5-1 with TRBJ2-1; 7 bases are shared with TRBD2. This CDR3 has 16 residues. V was pared by 0 bases and J by 5 bases, with 8 bases of the junction left unmatched. Germline V gene data show CDR1 as SGHRS and CDR2 as YFSETQ. The CDR3 sequence is CASSLDTGRTHNEQFF. The CDR3 DNA follows: TGCGCCAGCAGCTTGGATACCGGGAGGACCCACAATGAGCAGTTCTTC.

This clonotype has ten or more counts. The chain joins TRBV5-1 to TRBJ1-6; maybe TRBD1 (5 bases). The CDR3 has 15 residues. CDR1 SGHRS and CDR2 YFSETQ come from the germline V gene. Deletions cut 0 bases from V and 7 bases from J, with 11 bases between. CDR3 nucleotide sequence: TGCGCCAGCAGCTTGGAGCAGGGCAAGAATTCACCCCTCCACTTT. Protein sequence: CASSLEQGKNSPLHF.

The V call is TRBV24-1, the J call TRBJ2-2, with a tentative D call TRBD1 (5 bases). Trimming pared 5 bases from V and 5 bases from J, leaving 14 bases between. This CDR3 has 15 amino acids. CDR1 and CDR2 from the germline V gene are KGHDR and SFDVKD. The CDR3 loop is CATSGGAGQTGELFF. The CDR3 DNA sequence: TGTGCCACCAGTGGAGGAGCAGGGCAAACCGGGGAGCTGTTTTTT.

For this clonotype: Being one base from a much bigger clone, this may be a read error. V gene TRBV6-2 or TRBV6-3 combines with J gene TRBJ1-1; D is perhaps TRBD1 (5 bases). With 9 bases removed from V and 1 base from J, the gap between germline ends came to 9 bases. CDR3 size: 12 residues. Germline V gene data show CDR1 as MNHEY and CDR2 as SVGEGT. The CDR3 loop is CARSQGNTEAFF. CDR3 DNA sequence: TGTGCCAGGAGCCAGGGGAACACTGAAGCTTTCTTT.

The chain carries TRBV10-3 and TRBJ2-3; tentative D call: TRBD2 (6 bases). CDR1 and CDR2 from the germline V gene are ENHRY and SYGVKD. V was shortened by 0 bases and J by 0 bases, with 16 bases between the two germline ends. The CDR3 totals 18 residues. The CDR3 DNA is TGTGCCATCAGTGAGTCTCCTGTACTAGCAAAGAGCACAGATACGCAGTATTTT. Its translation is CAISESPVLAKSTDTQYF.

CDR3 region: CASSLASGVNTGELFF. The CDR3 nucleotides are TGCGCCAGCAGCTTGGCCAGCGGAGTTAACACCGGGGAGCTGTTTTTT. The V call is TRBV5-1, the J call TRBJ2-2; tentatively, D is TRBD2 (5 bases). Germline V gene sequence: CDR1 SGHRS, CDR2 YFSETQ. The V end lost 0 bases, the J end lost 2 bases, and 11 bases lay between the germline ends. The CDR3 sequence is 16 residues long.

The chain employs TRBV13 and TRBJ2-5, with D tentatively TRBD2 (5 bases). The CDR3 totals 13 residues. CDR1 and CDR2 (germline): PRHDT, FYEKMQ (reference sequence). V shed 6 bases and J shed 4 bases, with 12 bases lying between them. The CDR3 region is CASREAGGETQYF. CDR3 bases: TGTGCCAGCAGGGAGGCGGGCGGAGAGACCCAGTACTTC.

This clonotype was seen repeatedly, ten times or more. V usage is TRBV10-3 and J usage is TRBJ2-3, with 7 bases that match TRBD2. The germline V gene encodes CDR1 ENHRY and CDR2 SYGVKD. The CDR3 is made up of 15 amino acids. Trimming cost V 6 bases and J 4 bases; bases outside gene matches: 10. The CDR3 nucleotides are TGTGCCATCAGCTGGACTAGGAACGTACCAGATACGCAGTATTTT. It encodes CAISWTRNVPDTQYF.

The sample holds many counts of this clonotype. This chain joins TRBV20-1 and TRBJ2-3, with TRBD2 identical over 8 bases. The germline V gene has CDR1 DFQATT and CDR2 SNEGSKA (reference sequence). This CDR3 is 16 amino acids long. J was trimmed by 4 bases and V by 4 bases; bases with no gene match: 13. The CDR3 sequence: CSATIPGGGPADTQYF. DNA for the CDR3: TGCAGTGCTACTATCCCCGGCGGGGGGCCCGCAGATACGCAGTATTTT.

The J gene is TRBJ2-7, the V gene TRBV25-1, with D hard to call. V lost 1 base to trimming and J lost 4 bases, with 14 bases between them. Looked up from germline, CDR1 is MGHDK and CDR2 is SYGVNS. This CDR3 region has 15 residues. The CDR3 DNA is TGTGCCAGCAGTGAATTGGGAAAGGGCACGTACGAGCAGTACTTC. Protein product: CASSELGKGTYEQYF.

This clonotype appeared a few times. This sequence joins TRBV11-2 and TRBJ2-7; no firm D call. There are 13 residues in the CDR3. Per the germline V gene, CDR1 is SGHAT and CDR2 is FQNNGV. Trimming cost V 3 bases and J 3 bases, with 9 bases left between them. CDR3 nucleotides: TGTGCCAGCAGCTTCGTAAGTGGCTACGAGCAGTACTTC. Its protein is CASSFVSGYEQYF.

There are a few counts of this clonotype. V usage is TRBV5-1 and J usage is TRBJ1-6; TRBD1 aligns across 8 bases. CDR1 and CDR2 (germline): SGHRS, YFSETQ. The length of the CDR3 is 13 residues. The J segment lost 7 bases and the V segment lost 3 bases, leaving 0 bases of the junction unmatched. The CDR3 loop reads CASSSGGNSPLHF. DNA for the CDR3: TGCGCCAGCAGCTCAGGGGGCAATTCACCCCTCCACTTT.

This clonotype was observed at least ten times. This chain links TRBV10-3 with TRBJ2-5; 7 nucleotides line up with TRBD1. Germline-derived CDR1 and CDR2 are ENHRY and SYGVKD. Trimming cost V 0 bases and J 5 bases; bases outside gene matches: 9. CDR3 size: 16 residues. The CDR3 DNA follows: TGTGCCATCAGTGAGTCGACAGGGACCACAATGGAGACCCAGTACTTC. Its translation is CAISESTGTTMETQYF.

In this sample, this clonotype turned up many times. The V and J genes are TRBV5-8 and TRBJ1-2, with 7 bases fitting TRBD1. Germline CDR1 reads SGHTS; CDR2 reads YDEGEE. The CDR3 is 14 residues long. V lost 6 bases and J lost 1; bases outside the gene matches: 6. Here the CDR3 reads CASTQGGFNYGYTF. The CDR3 nucleotides are TGTGCCAGCACCCAGGGGGGATTTAACTATGGCTACACCTTC. Supplemented by reference TRBV5-8 and TRBJ1-2, the full variable domain reads EAGVTQSPTHLIKTRGQQATLRCSPISGHTSVYWYQQALGLGLQFLLWYDEGEERNRGNFPPRFSGRQFPNYSSELNVNALELEDSALYLCASTQGGFNYGYTFGSGTRLTVV.